The entry below describes one T cell receptor beta chain. V lost 1 base and J 2 bases, leaving 13 bases between the germline ends. Germline V gene sequence: CDR1 KGHDR, CDR2 SFDVKD. The CDR3 has 16 amino acids. TCRdb analysed the 5' RACE reads with MiXCR anew, one entry per CDR3 protein. The sample yields fewer than 350,000 distinct CDR3 sequences, less than 9% seen once. This record belongs to a study of identical twins. The sample was also linked to a second study, of yellow fever vaccine responses in identical twins.

The J gene is TRBJ2-5, the V gene TRBV24-1, with D unclear. The sequencing sample was made of memory (CD45RO+) T cells sorted from blood. This TCR was recovered from a woman younger than 35 in good health. The CDR3 DNA follows: TGTGCCACCAGTGATTTATCCTTCCAGAAACAAGAGACCCAGTACTTC. Its protein product is CATSDLSFQKQETQYF.